This T cell receptor beta chain was documented in a study of T cell changes during pregnancy in multiple sclerosis. CDR3 length equals 11 residues. Germline V lookup: CDR1 MNHEY, CDR2 SMNVEV (reference sequence). V lost 4 bases and J 3 bases, leaving 4 bases between the germline ends. Using immunoSEQ multiplex PCR, the repertoire was profiled, and TCRdb retains in-frame clones only, with some absent. There are roughly 38,000 clones in the sample; about 92% occur only once, and roughly 29% lies in the top ten. Material: CD8+ T cells from peripheral blood mononuclear cells, obtained before pregnancy. The V and J genes are TRBV27 and TRBJ2-7, with no clear D. This receptor was obtained from a female donor with multiple sclerosis, enrolled in a pregnancy study. The CDR3 protein is CASSSIYEQYF. CDR3 in DNA: TGTGCCAGCAGTTCTATCTACGAGCAGTACTTC.